This TCR beta chain is from a study of response to subunit inactivated influenza vaccine. Germline CDR1 reads SGHRS; CDR2 reads YFSETQ. With 1 base clipped from V and 6 bases from J, the junction kept 6 bases outside the gene matches. The CDR3 consists of 14 residues. Notes on this clonotype: The antigen is undetermined.

TCRdb redid the calling of the RT-PCR reads with MiXCR, one entry per CDR3 protein. The table shows about 480,000 distinct CDR3 sequences, with over 25% occurring only once. Findings of the study overall: Authors suggested that a seasonal influenza vaccination recruits few new T cells each time.

This chain joins TRBV5-1 and TRBJ1-2; 7 bases align to TRBD1. The clonotype was recovered from a man aged 45-60 years who received an inactivated influenza vaccine. Sequencing was performed on CD4+ T cells sorted from PBMCs, taken 5 to 6 days after vaccination. This chain's CDR3 is CASSLSSGQNGYTF. The CDR3 DNA reads TGCGCCAGCAGCTTGTCGTCGGGACAGAATGGCTACACCTTC.